This TCR beta chain is from a study of blood T cell repertoires in COVID-19. This table comes from immunoSEQ multiplex PCR, and its TCRdb copy is limited to in-frame clones, with some not included. The table has fewer than 300,000 clones, approximately 91% seen once. The germline CDR1 and CDR2 sequences are SEHNR and FQNEAQ (reference sequence). V was pared by 3 bases and J by 7 bases, with 7 bases of the junction left unmatched. The CDR3 loop spans 15 amino acids. Specimen: peripheral blood. V usage is TRBV7-9 and J usage is TRBJ2-1; TRBD2 aligns across 9 bases. The TCR originated in a woman aged 25-40 years with acute or convalescent COVID-19. This CDR3 is CASSFSGSRVNEQFF. CDR3 DNA sequence: TGTGCCAGCAGCTTTAGCGGGAGTAGAGTAAATGAGCAGTTCTTC. The variable domain in full, completed from reference TRBV7-9 and TRBJ2-1, reads DTGVSQNPRHKITKRGQNVTFRCDPISEHNRLYWYRQTLGQGPEFLTYFQNEAQLEKSRLLSDRFSAERPKGSFSTLEIQRTEQGDSAMYLCASSFSGSRVNEQFFGPGTRLTVL.